This T cell receptor (beta chain) was documented in a study of cytomegalovirus exposure and HLA in healthy donors. Study-wide context: Researchers found that roughly 81% of about 400 genotyped donors fell within the Caucasian-associated ancestry cluster.

Regarding the study as a whole: Cytomegalovirus status, reportedly, was diagnosed with high specificity and sensitivity by the classifier. Among the most significant clusters, several appeared linked to common viral pathogens in a later analysis.

The CDR3 sequence is 15 residues long. CDR1 is SGHNT, CDR2 YYREEE, per germline (reference sequence). V was cut by 2 bases and J by 7 bases, with 15 bases left in between. PCR involved 60 Vbeta and 13 Jbeta primers. TCRdb's table, derived via immunoSEQ multiplex PCR, lists solely in-frame clones and lacks some. The data show about 180,000 clones, with about 68% seen just once and 2% to 3% held by the top ten. Concerning this clone: The antigen is not known.

The V and J genes are TRBV5-4 and TRBJ2-2, with D perhaps matching TRBD1 (7 bases). Source material: PBMCs. The receptor was derived from a female donor in good health and CMV-seronegative. The DNA of the CDR3 is TGTGCCAGCAGCTTCCAGGGGGGATTGGGCGGGGAGCTGTTTTTT. Amino acid sequence: CASSFQGGLGGELFF.